This T cell receptor (beta chain) was documented in a study of T cells in Graves' hyperthyroidism and ophthalmopathy. Points from the study as a whole: Most expanded thyroid clonotypes above 0.001 also appeared in blood. Ophthalmopathy was told apart from stable hyperthyroidism by a 13 V-J model.

CDR3 length: 15 amino acids. V lost 2 bases and J 0 bases, leaving 11 bases between the germline ends. Germline values: CDR1 SGHTA, CDR2 FQGNSA. RNA transcripts were the template for amplifying TCR beta CDR3 regions. The study used the HTBI primer set for a first-round RT-PCR of the TCR CDR3. TCRdb re-derived calls from the multiplex PCR reads in MiXCR, one entry per CDR3 protein. The sample consists of 660,000 or so distinct CDR3 sequences, about 45% of them appearing once. As regards this clonotype: What it binds is unknown.

The sequence was obtained from an adult man with Graves' disease, either hyperthyroidism or ophthalmopathy (not recorded which). The V gene is TRBV7-2, the J gene TRBJ2-7; D call uncertain. The source material was peripheral blood or thyroid tissue (not recorded which). The CDR3 nucleotides read TGTGCCAGCAGCTTAAAGTGGGCAGTCTCCTACGAGCAGTACTTC. Translation: CASSLKWAVSYEQYF.